This T cell receptor (beta chain) derives from a study of cytomegalovirus exposure and HLA in healthy donors. This CDR3 region has 21 residues. Concerning this clone: Its target is unknown.

Regarding the study as a whole: TCR beta chains numbering 164 were designated cytomegalovirus-associated.

Primers for the PCR totalled 60 Vbeta and 13 Jbeta. The method was immunoSEQ multiplex PCR; TCRdb's version includes in-frame clones alone and lacks a portion of them. The table shows roughly 120,000 clones, with 75% to 90% occurring only once. J is TRBJ1-5 and V is TRBV7-5; no DNA check was done on the table's D call, TRBD1. TRBV7-5 is a pseudogene segment. The origin of this receptor is a man between 25 and 39 years old in good health and CMV-seronegative. Sequencing used PBMCs. Written as DNA, the CDR3 is TGTGCCAGAAGCTTAGGATTGGTCGGGTGGACAGGGGAGGATTTCGGTCAGCCCCAGCATTTT. Protein sequence: CARSLGLVGWTGEDFGQPQHF.